The 31 T cell receptor beta chains reported below all come from one sample, sequenced in a study of response to subunit inactivated influenza vaccine. Each CDR3 protein gets one entry after TCRdb re-called the RT-PCR reads with MiXCR. The data hold about 800,000 distinct CDR3 sequences, with approximately 21% observed a single time. Specimen: PBMCs from blood, collected around 5 days after vaccination. These receptors came from a man in his forties or fifties who received an inactivated influenza vaccine.

This clonotype was observed once. The chain is built from TRBV7-8 and TRBJ2-3; D remains unclear. The CDR3 length is 16 residues. Between the trimmed V and J ends, which lost 5 bases and 2 bases, there was a span of 17 bases. The germline gives CDR1 SGHVS, CDR2 FQNEAQ. In DNA form, the CDR3 reads TGTGCCAGCAGCAGAAGTTCCCGCCGGCTCACAGATACGCAGTATTTT. Its protein is CASSRSSRRLTDTQYF.

The chain has TRBV20-1 and TRBJ2-5, with a weak D call TRBD2 (5 bases). CDR1 DFQATT and CDR2 SNEGSKA come from the germline V gene (reference sequence). V was shortened by 2 bases and J by 3 bases, with 13 bases between the two germline ends. The CDR3 is made up of 14 amino acids. CDR3 loop: CSARLGSSKETQYF. The CDR3 region has the DNA TGCAGTGCTAGACTAGGGAGTTCAAAAGAGACCCAGTACTTC.

The table lists this clonotype with a few counts. The CDR3 is CSARDTNYYEQYF. The DNA for the CDR3 is TGCAGTGCTAGAGATACGAATTACTACGAGCAGTACTTC. The V gene is TRBV20-1, the J gene TRBJ2-7, with no clear D. Germline V gene data show CDR1 as DFQATT and CDR2 as SNEGSKA (reference sequence). Trimming cost V 0 bases and J 3 bases, with 9 bases left between them. CDR3 length: 13 residues.

This clonotype has only a few counts. The rearrangement uses TRBV12-3 or TRBV12-4 and TRBJ2-3; D uncertain. This CDR3 has 13 residues. Between the trimmed V and J ends, which lost 7 bases and 0 bases, there was a span of 8 bases. CDR3 coding DNA: TGTGCCAGCACGCACCAGAGCACAGATACGCAGTATTTT. This encodes CASTHQSTDTQYF.

The chain has TRBV6-2 or TRBV6-3 and TRBJ2-3, with D unclear. This CDR3 comprises 14 residues. Germline V gives CDR1 MNHEY, CDR2 SVGEGT. V shed 2 bases and J shed 6 bases, with 12 bases lying between them. The CDR3 DNA reads as TGTGCCAGCAGTTACAACCTCATGCTGGATACGCAGTATTTT. As protein: CASSYNLMLDTQYF.

The table lists this clonotype with a few counts. The chain uses TRBV4-3 and TRBJ2-2, with 10 bases matching TRBD2. With V trimmed by 0 bases and J by 5 bases, 6 bases remained unmatched. The CDR3 is 17 amino acids. Germline loops: CDR1 LGHNA, CDR2 YSLEER. The CDR3, as DNA: TGCGCCAGCAGCCAAGATCTAGCGGGAGCTATAACCGGGGAGCTGTTTTTT. This translates into CASSQDLAGAITGELFF.

V gene TRBV6-5 combines with J gene TRBJ2-2; no reliable D call. Trimming took 4 bases from V and 3 from J, leaving 15 bases between them. The CDR3 contains 16 residues. Germline assignment: CDR1 MNHEY and CDR2 SVGAGI. CDR3 region: CASSSMGLIYTGELFF. The CDR3 bases are TGTGCCAGCAGTTCCATGGGCTTGATTTACACCGGGGAGCTGTTTTTT.

This sequence joins TRBV7-8 and TRBJ2-4, with TRBD1 as a possible D gene (6 bases). The CDR3 consists of 15 residues. Looked up from germline, CDR1 is SGHVS and CDR2 is FQNEAQ. Trimming removed 2 bases from V and 6 bases from J, with 14 bases in between. The CDR3 loop is CASSLLSQGLNIQYF. CDR3 nucleotide sequence: TGTGCCAGCAGCTTATTGAGTCAGGGGTTAAACATTCAGTACTTC. Filled out from reference TRBV7-8 and TRBJ2-4, the complete variable domain reads GAGVSQSPRYKVAKRGQDVALRCDPISGHVSLFWYQQALGQGPEFLTYFQNEAQLDKSGLPSDRFFAERPEGSVSTLKIQRTQQEDSAVYLCASSLLSQGLNIQYFGAGTRLSVL.

V is TRBV10-3 and J is TRBJ2-1; perhaps D is TRBD1 or TRBD2 (6 bases each). The ends were cut back, 6 bases at V and 5 bases at J, with 17 bases in the middle. Germline CDR1 ENHRY, CDR2 SYGVKD. This CDR3 is built from 15 residues. The DNA of the CDR3 is TGTGCCATCAGCCTAGGGGGAGGCGGGAACAATGAGCAGTTCTTC. Translating gives CAISLGGGGNNEQFF.

V and J are TRBV6-1 and TRBJ2-7, with a weak D call TRBD2 (12 bases). CDR3 length: 18 residues. Per germline, CDR1 MNHNS and CDR2 SASEGT. The germline V and J ends were trimmed by 8 bases and 4 bases, with 30 bases remaining between them. CDR3 in amino acids: CASLGQGGSSGRDYEQYF. CDR3 sequence (DNA): TGTGCCAGCCTGGGACAGGGGGGATCTAGCGGGAGGGATTACGAGCAGTACTTC.

The rearrangement uses TRBV10-3 and TRBJ1-4; tentatively, D is TRBD1 (6 bases). V lost 10 bases and J lost 8, with 26 bases in between. CDR1 and CDR2 (germline): ENHRY, SYGVKD. The CDR3 runs 16 residues. CDR3 nucleotides: TGTGCCACCAAACCCGGCCTAATACAGGGAGGGGAAAAACTGTTTTTT. This translates into CATKPGLIQGGEKLFF.

The table lists this clonotype with a few counts. The rearrangement joins TRBV12-3 or TRBV12-4 to TRBJ1-5; D not certain. The CDR3 loop spans 11 amino acids. V dropped 8 bases and J dropped 5 bases, with 7 bases sitting between them. CDR3 region: CASGNYQPQHF. The CDR3 region has the DNA TGTGCCAGCGGAAACTATCAGCCCCAGCATTTT.

This clonotype occurred a few times. This chain's CDR3 is CASSYGRVKEAFF. CDR3 DNA sequence: TGTGCCAGCAGTTACGGGCGGGTCAAGGAAGCTTTCTTT. The chain is built from TRBV6-5 and TRBJ1-1; D is unclear. Trimming removed 2 bases from V and 8 bases from J, with 12 bases in between. There are 13 residues in the CDR3. The germline V gene has CDR1 MNHEY and CDR2 SVGAGI.

The genes are TRBV7-9 and TRBJ2-1; unclear D gene. Deletions cut 5 bases from V and 7 bases from J, with 9 bases between. Germline CDR1 is SEHNR and CDR2 is FQNEAQ (reference sequence). This CDR3 has 12 residues. The CDR3: CASSRHGNEQFF. CDR3 coding DNA: TGTGCCAGCAGCCGACATGGGAATGAGCAGTTCTTC.

The rearrangement uses TRBV12-3 or TRBV12-4 and TRBJ1-1, with a weak D call TRBD1 (6 bases). The V end lost 10 bases, the J end lost 0 bases, and 12 bases lay between the germline ends. CDR3 size: 13 residues. In nucleotides, the CDR3 is TGTGCCACCAGGGGACCGATGAACACTGAAGCTTTCTTT. It translates to CATRGPMNTEAFF.

Here the CDR3 reads CASTGQGRNTIYF. For the CDR3, the DNA is TGTGCCAGCACCGGGCAGGGAAGGAACACCATATATTTT. This chain links TRBV2 with TRBJ1-3, with a possible D match to TRBD1 (5 bases). The CDR3 has 13 residues. The V and J ends lost 7 bases and 7 bases respectively, with 14 bases between them. Germline V CDR1 and CDR2: SNHLY, FYNNEI.

The J gene is TRBJ2-7, the V gene TRBV10-3; 9 bases align to TRBD1. The J segment lost 3 bases and the V segment lost 6 bases, leaving 3 bases of the junction unmatched. This CDR3 spans 13 amino acids. Germline lookup yields CDR1 ENHRY and CDR2 SYGVKD. The CDR3 sequence is CAISLGQGYEQYF. The CDR3 DNA sequence: TGTGCCATCAGCTTGGGACAGGGCTACGAGCAGTACTTC.

Only a few counts were recorded for this clonotype. The rearrangement uses TRBV29-1 and TRBJ2-3; D is undetermined. The V end lost 4 bases, the J end lost 6 bases, and 14 bases lay between the germline ends. The CDR3 totals 13 residues. The V gene's germline CDR1 is SQVTM and CDR2 ANQGSEA. The CDR3 is CSVVKAVWDTQYF. Here the CDR3 DNA reads TGCAGCGTTGTAAAAGCTGTCTGGGATACGCAGTATTTT.

The rearrangement uses TRBV6-2 or TRBV6-3 and TRBJ2-2; 11 positions match TRBD1. The CDR3 spans 15 residues. V was pared by 7 bases and J by 5 bases, with 6 bases of the junction left unmatched. Germline V gene lookup returns CDR1 MNHEY and CDR2 SVGEGT. Here the CDR3 reads CASKRTGGRTGELFF. CDR3 sequence (DNA): TGTGCCAGCAAAAGGACAGGGGGCCGAACCGGGGAGCTGTTTTTT.

V and J are TRBV12-3 or TRBV12-4 and TRBJ2-7, with TRBD1 as a possible D gene (6 bases). The CDR3 covers 14 residues. The V end was cut by 4 bases, the J end by 3 bases, with 13 bases between. DNA for the CDR3: TGTGCCAGCAGTTATCAGGGGCCCCACTACGAGCAGTACTTC. Translation: CASSYQGPHYEQYF.

This clonotype was found a few times. The rearrangement joins TRBV7-2 to TRBJ2-1, with 12 bases lining up with TRBD2. Trimming cost V 5 bases and J 8 bases; bases outside gene matches: 7. The CDR3 contains 15 residues. CDR1 is SGHTA and CDR2 is FQGNSA in the germline V gene. The CDR3 sequence is CASSVSSGGAYEQFF. The CDR3 coding sequence is TGTGCCAGCAGCGTTTCTAGCGGGGGGGCGTATGAGCAGTTCTTC.

This clonotype was seen ten or more times. This chain joins TRBV29-1 and TRBJ2-3; a possible D gene is TRBD1 (6 bases). CDR3 size: 13 residues. Trimming took 4 bases from V and 0 from J, leaving 8 bases between them. Germline V CDR1 and CDR2: SQVTM, ANQGSEA. CDR3 residues: CSVGDRSTDTQYF. In nucleotides, the CDR3 is TGCAGCGTTGGAGACAGGAGCACAGATACGCAGTATTTT.

J is TRBJ2-7 and V is TRBV7-2, with 9 bases aligning to TRBD2. The germline V gene has CDR1 SGHTA and CDR2 FQGNSA. The CDR3 contains 15 residues. J was trimmed by 3 bases and V by 1 base; bases with no gene match: 4. DNA of the CDR3: TGTGCCAGCAGCTTAGGGGCTAGCGGGGACTACGAGCAGTACTTC. This encodes CASSLGASGDYEQYF.

There are a few counts of this clonotype. The J gene is TRBJ2-5, the V gene TRBV7-2; TRBD2 matches at 7 bases. Germline V gene lookup returns CDR1 SGHTA and CDR2 FQGNSA. V shed 4 bases and J 1 base; nucleotides not matched to a gene: 9. The CDR3 contains 16 residues. CDR3 region: CASSSIGGIIQETQYF. The CDR3 DNA reads as TGTGCCAGCAGCTCGATCGGGGGGATTATCCAAGAGACCCAGTACTTC.

The rearrangement uses TRBV20-1 and TRBJ2-7; 7 bases line up with TRBD2. Germline CDR1 is DFQATT and CDR2 is SNEGSKA (reference sequence). J gave up 3 bases and V 6 bases, and 2 bases lay outside the gene matches. The CDR3 spans 11 residues. The CDR3: CSAWTSYEQYF. The CDR3 DNA reads as TGCAGTGCCTGGACTAGCTACGAGCAGTACTTC.

This clonotype was detected only a few times. CDR3 coding DNA: TGCGCCAGCAGCACAGACGGGGCCTACAATGAGCAGTTCTTC. This encodes CASSTDGAYNEQFF. J is TRBJ2-1 and V is TRBV4-3; D is perhaps TRBD2 (5 bases). Germline CDR1 LGHNA, CDR2 YSLEER. Trimming took off 5 bases at V and 2 bases at J, with 10 bases between the two ends. The CDR3 loop spans 14 amino acids.

This clonotype has a handful of counts. The chain couples TRBV20-1 to TRBJ2-3; D possibly corresponds to TRBD2 (6 bases). Trimming removed 3 bases from V and 3 bases from J, with 10 bases in between. Per germline, CDR1 DFQATT and CDR2 SNEGSKA (reference sequence). The length of the CDR3 is 13 residues. CDR3 in amino acids: CSASGSGTDTQYF. The CDR3 bases are TGCAGTGCTAGCGGGAGCGGGACAGATACGCAGTATTTT.

Ten or more counts support this clonotype. This chain's CDR3 is CASSSGGYYGYTF. DNA for the CDR3: TGTGCCAGCAGCAGTGGTGGGTACTATGGCTACACCTTC. The V gene is TRBV12-3 or TRBV12-4, the J gene TRBJ1-2; D is unresolved. V lost 6 bases, J lost 3 bases, and 11 bases lay in between. The CDR3 is 13 residues long.

The sample holds many counts of this clonotype. J is TRBJ2-1 and V is TRBV4-3, with D unresolved. Germline V gene sequence: CDR1 LGHNA, CDR2 YSLEER. V gave up 1 base and J gave up 5 bases, with 9 bases separating them. The CDR3 sequence is 14 residues long. The CDR3 loop is CASSQARVNNEQFF. CDR3 bases: TGCGCCAGCAGCCAAGCACGAGTTAACAATGAGCAGTTCTTC.

In this sample, this clonotype turned up a few times. This rearrangement joins TRBV10-1 to TRBJ2-3; D is perhaps TRBD1 (6 bases). Between the trimmed V and J ends, which lost 2 bases and 1 base, there was a span of 10 bases. Looked up from germline, CDR1 is WNHNN and CDR2 is SYGVQD (reference sequence). This CDR3 comprises 15 residues. In DNA, the CDR3 is TGCGCCAGCAGTGAGGCTCCAGGGGGCACAGATACGCAGTATTTT. It yields the protein CASSEAPGGTDTQYF.

The V gene is TRBV12-3 or TRBV12-4, the J gene TRBJ2-7; possible D gene TRBD2, 6 bases. The CDR3 spans 15 residues. V lost 7 bases and J lost 2, with 18 bases in between. CDR3 bases: TGTGCCAGCACCCTGAGTGGCGGGACCGCCTACGAGCAGTACTTC. This gives the protein CASTLSGGTAYEQYF.